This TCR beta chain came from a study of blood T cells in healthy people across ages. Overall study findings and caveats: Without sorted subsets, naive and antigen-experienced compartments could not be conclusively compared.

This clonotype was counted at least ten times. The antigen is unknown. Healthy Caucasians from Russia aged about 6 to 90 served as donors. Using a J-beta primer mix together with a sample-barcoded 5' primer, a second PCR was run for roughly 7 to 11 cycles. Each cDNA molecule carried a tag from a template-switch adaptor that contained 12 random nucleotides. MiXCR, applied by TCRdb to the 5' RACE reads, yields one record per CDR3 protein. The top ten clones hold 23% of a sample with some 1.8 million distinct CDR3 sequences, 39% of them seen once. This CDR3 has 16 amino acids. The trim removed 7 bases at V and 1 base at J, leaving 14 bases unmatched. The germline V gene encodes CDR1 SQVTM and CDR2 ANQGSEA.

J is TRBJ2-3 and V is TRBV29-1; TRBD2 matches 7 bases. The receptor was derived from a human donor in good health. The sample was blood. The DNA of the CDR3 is TGCAGCGCTGGGGGGGGGAACAGCGCCCGCACAGATACGCAGTATTTT. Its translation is CSAGGGNSARTDTQYF.